The 30 T cell receptor beta chains reported below all come from one sample, sequenced in a study of T-cell reconstitution after alpha-beta-depleted transplantation in children listed by TCRdb under 2016. Receptor amplification or capture employed PCR. Sequenced using an Illumina HiSeq 2500. To normalize quantification of the TCRbeta repertoire, the TCR libraries were built with molecular barcoding that relied on unique molecular identifiers. Using fastp at Q25 and MiXCR, TCRdb reprocessed the public reads and kept productive beta chains. Each record represents a unique CDR3 protein, reported with the most common genes and DNA among its rows. The sample table holds approximately 490,000 distinct CDR3 sequences, of which roughly a tenth were seen once. The ten most abundant clones make up approximately 2% of the sample. The treatment or condition label, as the study defines it: allogeneic hematopoietic cell transplantation with graft depleted of TCRalphabeta T cells and CD19 B cells.

The specimen comprised PBMCs, sampled before TCRalphabeta/CD19-depleted stem cell transplant. All receptors come from a child under 10 years old with inherited bone marrow failure, due to receive a stem cell transplant.

At least ten counts were recorded for this clonotype. This sequence joins TRBV7-2 and TRBJ1-2, with 8 bases fitting TRBD1. Germline V gene sequence: CDR1 SGHTA, CDR2 FQGNSA. This CDR3 contains 16 residues. Unmatched junction bases numbered 7, after V lost 1 base and J lost 3 bases. The CDR3 is CASSLVGAGGDYGYTF. CDR3 bases: TGTGCCAGCAGCTTAGTAGGGGCAGGGGGCGACTATGGCTACACCTTC.

At least ten counts were recorded for this clonotype. The V call is TRBV6-2 or TRBV6-3, the J call TRBJ2-7, with 10 bases that match TRBD2. The CDR3 totals 15 residues. V was pared by 7 bases and J by 0 bases, with 6 bases of the junction left unmatched. CDR1 MNHEY and CDR2 SVGEGT come from the germline V gene. For the CDR3, the DNA is TGTGCCAGCATCGTAGCGGGAGGCTACTCCTACGAGCAGTACTTC. This translates into CASIVAGGYSYEQYF.

In this sample, this clonotype turned up a few times. This chain uses TRBV20-1 with TRBJ2-1; no clear D. With 2 bases removed from V and 5 bases from J, the gap between germline ends came to 16 bases. CDR1 is DFQATT, CDR2 SNEGSKA, per germline (reference sequence). CDR3 length: 15 amino acids. The CDR3 sequence is CSARLSDLRHNEQFF. The CDR3 nucleotides read TGCAGTGCTAGACTGTCCGATCTCCGTCACAATGAGCAGTTCTTC.

The table lists this clonotype with a count of one. This chain uses TRBV20-1 with TRBJ1-5, with TRBD1 as a possible D gene (6 bases). CDR1 DFQATT and CDR2 SNEGSKA come from the germline V gene (reference sequence). The ends were cut back, 3 bases at V and 4 bases at J, with 25 bases in the middle. The CDR3 is 18 amino acids. The CDR3 here is CSASFPPTGPSGNQPQHF. The CDR3 region has the DNA TGCAGTGCTAGCTTTCCCCCGACAGGACCTTCGGGAAATCAGCCCCAGCATTTT.

In this sample, this clonotype turned up many times. This chain links TRBV7-9 with TRBJ2-1, with D perhaps matching TRBD2 (6 bases). V dropped 5 bases and J dropped 0 bases, with 11 bases sitting between them. The germline V gene encodes CDR1 SEHNR and CDR2 FQNEAQ (reference sequence). This CDR3 spans 15 amino acids. CDR3: CASSPGTRSYNEQFF. The CDR3 nucleotides read TGTGCCAGCAGCCCCGGGACTCGCTCCTACAATGAGCAGTTCTTC.

This clonotype was found many times. The rearrangement uses TRBV12-3 or TRBV12-4 and TRBJ2-7, with TRBD2 as a possible D gene (5 bases). V lost 5 bases and J lost 5, with 16 bases in between. This CDR3 contains 14 residues. The CDR3 DNA follows: TGTGCCAGCAGTCCGTGGAGGACTGCAAACGAGCAGTACTTC. Protein sequence: CASSPWRTANEQYF.

In this sample, this clonotype turned up many times. V is TRBV10-3 and J is TRBJ2-1; TRBD2 aligns across 9 bases. CDR1 and CDR2 (germline): ENHRY, SYGVKD. The CDR3 runs to 17 residues. The V gene end was trimmed by 0 bases and the J gene end by 5 bases; junction bases not matched to a gene: 8. As DNA, the CDR3 is TGTGCCATCAGTGAGTCCTTGGGCCTAGCGGGGAACAATGAGCAGTTCTTC. The encoded protein is CAISESLGLAGNNEQFF.

The gene calls are TRBV4-1 and TRBJ1-5; a possible D gene is TRBD1 (6 bases). The CDR3 is 15 residues long. In germline, CDR1 is MGHRA, CDR2 YSYEKL. V was trimmed by 4 bases and J by 1 base, leaving 11 bases between them. The CDR3 loop reads CASSLRDTSNQPQHF. CDR3 bases: TGCGCCAGCAGCCTCCGGGACACGAGCAATCAGCCCCAGCATTTT.

This chain connects TRBV19 to TRBJ2-7; 10 bases agree with TRBD1. The length of the CDR3 is 14 residues. The junction had 8 bases not matched to a gene; V was cut back by 6 bases and J by 6 bases. Germline V gives CDR1 LNHDA, CDR2 SQIVND (reference sequence). The CDR3 here is CASSPTGGRSEQYF. CDR3 nucleotides: TGTGCCAGTAGCCCGACAGGGGGCAGGTCCGAGCAGTACTTC.

In this sample, this clonotype turned up many times. The rearrangement links TRBV11-2 to TRBJ1-2; D possibly corresponds to TRBD1 (6 bases). Germline V gene lookup returns CDR1 SGHAT and CDR2 FQNNGV. The CDR3 runs 12 residues. Trimming left V 1 base short and J 10 bases short, with 10 bases between. The CDR3 sequence is CASSLGGRSYTF. The CDR3 nucleotides are TGTGCCAGCAGCTTAGGGGGGCGCTCCTACACCTTC.

This clonotype was observed at least ten times. The chain recombines TRBV12-3 or TRBV12-4 with TRBJ2-7; tentative D call: TRBD2 (5 bases). V was cut by 6 bases and J by 0 bases, with 12 bases left in between. The CDR3 is 14 amino acids. CDR3 residues: CASRDLDGSYEQYF. The CDR3 DNA reads as TGTGCCAGCAGGGACTTGGACGGCTCCTACGAGCAGTACTTC.

The table lists this clonotype with many counts. This sequence joins TRBV5-1 and TRBJ2-7; D is uncertain. The CDR3 is 15 amino acids. CDR1 and CDR2 (germline): SGHRS, YFSETQ. V was clipped by 2 bases and J by 2 bases, with 14 bases between them. CDR3 sequence: CASSFRAVGPYEQYF. For the CDR3, the DNA is TGCGCCAGCAGCTTCCGGGCCGTTGGGCCCTACGAGCAGTACTTC. Based on the CDR3 plus reference TRBV5-1 and TRBJ2-7, the full variable domain is KAGVTQTPRYLIKTRGQQVTLSCSPISGHRSVSWYQQTPGQGLQFLFEYFSETQRNKGNFPGRFSGRQFSNSRSEMNVSTLELGDSALYLCASSFRAVGPYEQYFGPGTRLTVT.

The gene calls are TRBV20-1 and TRBJ1-5, with 8 bases lining up with TRBD1. The trim removed 0 bases at V and 6 bases at J, leaving 7 bases unmatched. Germline values: CDR1 DFQATT, CDR2 SNEGSKA (reference sequence). The CDR3 length is 15 residues. The CDR3 DNA reads as TGCAGTGCTAGAGAGTTAAAGACAGGGGCTCAGCCCCAGCATTTT. Translated, it gives CSARELKTGAQPQHF.

This clonotype was recorded many times. The CDR3 loop is CSARDRRFANTGELFF. The DNA of the CDR3 is TGCAGTGCTAGAGACCGACGATTCGCGAACACCGGGGAGCTGTTTTTT. V usage is TRBV20-1 and J usage is TRBJ2-2; D remains unclear. Germline loops: CDR1 DFQATT, CDR2 SNEGSKA (reference sequence). Trimming left V 0 bases short and J 0 bases short, with 11 bases between. This CDR3 is built from 16 residues.

This clonotype has at least ten counts. The chain uses TRBV20-1 and TRBJ1-1, with D maybe TRBD1 (5 bases). Trimming took 0 bases from V and 1 from J, leaving 9 bases between them. This CDR3 is built from 14 residues. From germline, CDR1 is DFQATT and CDR2 SNEGSKA (reference sequence). CDR3 amino acids: CSARDQGWNTEAFF. CDR3 bases: TGCAGTGCTAGAGATCAGGGATGGAACACTGAAGCTTTCTTT.

This clonotype was observed at least ten times. The chain is built from TRBV6-2 or TRBV6-3 and TRBJ1-1; D remains unclear. The CDR3 has 12 amino acids. Trimming removed 8 bases at V and 1 base at J, with 8 bases between. Germline V CDR1 and CDR2: MNHEY, SVGEGT. The CDR3 here is CASRAPNTEAFF. The DNA of the CDR3 is TGTGCCAGCCGGGCCCCGAACACTGAAGCTTTCTTT.

This clonotype has a single count. This chain connects TRBV19 to TRBJ2-7; D might be TRBD1 (5 bases). CDR1 is LNHDA, CDR2 SQIVND, per germline (reference sequence). V lost 3 bases and J 3 bases, leaving 15 bases between the germline ends. CDR3 size: 15 residues. The CDR3 reads CASSMGRARDYEQYF. DNA of the CDR3: TGTGCCAGTAGTATGGGGCGTGCTAGAGACTACGAGCAGTACTTC.

This clonotype was detected ten times or more. This chain joins TRBV7-2 and TRBJ1-1; D is possibly TRBD1 (6 bases). Trimming cost V 1 base and J 4 bases, with 10 bases left between them. Germline V gene sequence: CDR1 SGHTA, CDR2 FQGNSA. The CDR3 consists of 14 residues. This CDR3 reads CASSLGVDSTEAFF. CDR3 bases: TGTGCCAGCAGCTTAGGTGTGGACAGCACTGAAGCTTTCTTT. The whole variable domain, remainder taken from reference TRBV7-2 and TRBJ1-1, is GAGVSQSPSNKVTEKGKDVELRCDPISGHTALYWYRQSLGQGLEFLIYFQGNSAPDKSGLPSDRFSAERTGGSVSTLTIQRTQQEDSAVYLCASSLGVDSTEAFFGQGTRLTVV.

This clonotype was seen many times. V and J are TRBV4-3 and TRBJ1-4; D not certain. V gave up 3 bases and J gave up 8 bases, with 16 bases separating them. The CDR3 runs 15 residues. Germline CDR1 reads LGHNA; CDR2 reads YSLEER. CDR3 nucleotide sequence: TGCGCCAGCAGCCACGGCCCCTCGACGATGGAAAAACTGTTTTTT. Protein product: CASSHGPSTMEKLFF.

In its sample, this clonotype was seen many times. This chain uses TRBV15 with TRBJ2-3, with no clear D. The V gene lost 2 bases and the J gene lost 6 bases, with 12 bases spanning the gap. There are 14 residues in the CDR3. CDR1 is LNHNV, CDR2 YYDKDF, per germline (reference sequence). This CDR3 is CATSRPTDADTQYF. CDR3 bases: TGTGCCACCAGCAGACCTACGGACGCCGATACGCAGTATTTT. Combining the CDR3 with reference TRBV15 and TRBJ2-3 gives the whole variable domain DAMVIQNPRYQVTQFGKPVTLSCSQTLNHNVMYWYQQKSSQAPKLLFHYYDKDFNNEADTPDNFQSRRPNTSFCFLDIRSPGLGDTAMYLCATSRPTDADTQYFGPGTRLTVL.

This clonotype was seen many times. The rearrangement links TRBV20-1 to TRBJ2-3, with unresolved D. CDR3 length equals 13 residues. V was cut by 3 bases and J by 4 bases, with 11 bases left in between. CDR1 is DFQATT and CDR2 is SNEGSKA in the germline V gene (reference sequence). In nucleotides, the CDR3 is TGCAGTGCTAGGCCCCGTACTCCAGATACGCAGTATTTT. It specifies CSARPRTPDTQYF.

Many counts were recorded for this clonotype. This chain joins TRBV4-2 and TRBJ2-1, with 11 bases that match TRBD2. Trimming removed 0 bases from V and 0 bases from J; junction bases left unmatched: 7. The CDR3 length is 19 residues. Germline values: CDR1 LGHNA, CDR2 YNFKEQ. The CDR3 nucleotides read TGTGCCAGCAGCCAAGATGTGGTAGCGGGAGGGATCTCCTACAATGAGCAGTTCTTC. Protein sequence: CASSQDVVAGGISYNEQFF.

Only a few counts were recorded for this clonotype. The chain recombines TRBV5-4 with TRBJ2-5; D perhaps matches TRBD2 (7 bases). This CDR3 comprises 15 residues. V dropped 3 bases and J dropped 5 bases, with 17 bases sitting between them. Germline V gene data show CDR1 as SGHNT and CDR2 as YYREEE (reference sequence). The DNA of the CDR3 is TGTGCCAGCAGCTCCTCCGGAGGGGGGGCGGAGACCCAGTACTTC. Protein: CASSSSGGGAETQYF.

The sample holds many counts of this clonotype. The rearrangement uses TRBV11-2 and TRBJ2-1; D is unclear. Trimming shortened V by 0 bases and J by 6 bases, and 12 bases separated the two germline ends. CDR3 length equals 15 residues. CDR1 and CDR2 from the germline V gene are SGHAT and FQNNGV. The CDR3 protein is CASSLDPGLVNEQFF. CDR3 coding DNA: TGTGCCAGCAGCTTAGATCCCGGGTTAGTCAATGAGCAGTTCTTC.

Ten or more counts support this clonotype. One end of the junction is discordant with germline, which a read error may explain. The rearrangement joins TRBV6-5 to TRBJ2-5, with D perhaps TRBD2 (6 bases). This CDR3 spans 13 amino acids. CDR1 is MNHEY, CDR2 SVGAGI, per germline. This chain's CDR3 is CASSPEGWETLYF. The CDR3 coding sequence is TGTGCCAGCAGCCCGGAGGGCTGGGAGACCCTGTACTTC.

The gene calls are TRBV29-1 and TRBJ2-5; D gene uncertain. The V end was cut by 4 bases, the J end by 1 base, with 7 bases between. This CDR3 contains 12 residues. CDR1 and CDR2 (germline): SQVTM, ANQGSEA. The CDR3 sequence is CSVADSQETQYF. CDR3 bases: TGCAGCGTTGCTGACTCCCAAGAGACCCAGTACTTC.

The V call is TRBV19, the J call TRBJ2-1, with 8 bases aligning to TRBD1. Unmatched junction bases numbered 12, after V lost 6 bases and J lost 2 bases. The CDR3 contains 17 residues. Germline V gene data show CDR1 as LNHDA and CDR2 as SQIVND (reference sequence). The CDR3 loop reads CASSPRGRGRAYNEQFF. CDR3 coding DNA: TGTGCCAGTAGCCCCAGGGGGCGGGGAAGGGCCTACAATGAGCAGTTCTTC. The variable domain in full, completed from reference TRBV19 and TRBJ2-1, reads DGGITQSPKYLFRKEGQNVTLSCEQNLNHDAMYWYRQDPGQGLRLIYYSQIVNDFQKGDIAEGYSVSREKKESFPLTVTSAQKNPTAFYLCASSPRGRGRAYNEQFFGPGTRLTVL.

In this sample, this clonotype turned up many times. V is TRBV6-1 and J is TRBJ1-2, with D maybe TRBD1 (5 bases). V lost 6 bases to trimming and J lost 6 bases, with 23 bases between them. CDR1 is MNHNS, CDR2 SASEGT, per germline. The CDR3 totals 16 residues. CDR3 sequence reads: CASRRYPQGGKDGYTF. The CDR3 coding sequence is TGTGCCAGCAGGCGTTACCCTCAGGGAGGGAAGGATGGCTACACCTTC.

There are many counts of this clonotype. The rearrangement links TRBV20-1 to TRBJ2-7, with a possible D match to TRBD1 (5 bases). With 0 bases removed from V and 0 bases from J, the gap between germline ends came to 12 bases. The germline CDR1 and CDR2 sequences are DFQATT and SNEGSKA (reference sequence). This CDR3 spans 15 amino acids. The CDR3: CSARDWGSSSYEQYF. Here the CDR3 DNA reads TGCAGTGCTAGAGATTGGGGCTCGAGCTCCTACGAGCAGTACTTC.

This clonotype was recorded at least ten times. The chain carries TRBV7-2 and TRBJ2-3; D is ambiguous. CDR3 length: 14 residues. CDR1 SGHTA and CDR2 FQGNSA come from the germline V gene. Trimming removed 6 bases from V and 0 bases from J, with 10 bases in between. CDR3 in amino acids: CASSFRTSTDTQYF. CDR3 coding DNA: TGTGCCAGCAGTTTCAGAACTAGCACAGATACGCAGTATTTT.